The entry below gives a single T cell receptor beta chain sequence along with its context. The protocol was immunoSEQ multiplex PCR, while the TCRdb copy is restricted to in-frame clones and leaves out a portion. The sample has hundreds of thousands of clones, approximately 83% seen once. The trim removed 4 bases at V and 4 bases at J, leaving 5 bases unmatched. The CDR3 consists of 14 residues. Germline lookup yields CDR1 MGHRA and CDR2 YSYEKL. The data were taken from a study of blood T cell repertoires in COVID-19. The chain carries TRBV4-1 and TRBJ1-1; 8 nucleotides line up with TRBD1. The sample taken for sequencing was peripheral blood. The receptor comes from a man older than 75 with acute or convalescent COVID-19. CDR3 in DNA: TGCGCCAGCAGCCTACGGACAGGGACCACTGAAGCTTTCTTT. It translates to CASSLRTGTTEAFF.